The 24 T cell receptor beta chains reported below all come from one sample, sequenced in a study of blood T cell repertoires in COVID-19. Only in-frame clones appear in the TCRdb table, and some are missing; sequencing was by immunoSEQ multiplex PCR. The data contain over 80,000 clones, roughly 80% of them singletons. Sequencing was carried out using peripheral blood. The receptors stem from a woman between 50 and 59 years old with acute or convalescent COVID-19.

J is TRBJ2-1 and V is TRBV19; 9 bases agree with TRBD2. The ends lost 6 bases at V and 5 bases at J; junction bases unmatched: 2. The CDR3 length is 13 residues. CDR1 and CDR2 (germline): LNHDA, SQIVND (reference sequence). The CDR3 sequence is CASRERGDNEQFF. As DNA, the CDR3 is TGTGCCAGTAGGGAGCGGGGGGACAATGAGCAGTTCTTC.

This clone was seen just once. This chain joins TRBV2 and TRBJ1-5; D gene unclear. V lost 3 bases, J lost 3 bases, and 12 bases lay in between. Germline V CDR1 and CDR2: SNHLY, FYNNEI. This CDR3 is 15 amino acids long. The DNA of the CDR3 is TGTGCCAGCAGTGATATTCCAGACTTCAATCAGCCCCAGCATTTT. This translates into CASSDIPDFNQPQHF.

The rearrangement joins TRBV6-2 or TRBV6-3 to TRBJ2-1, with 9 bases that match TRBD2. The J segment lost 2 bases and the V segment lost 6 bases, leaving 17 bases of the junction unmatched. This CDR3 is 19 amino acids long. CDR1 is MNHEY and CDR2 is SVGEGT in the germline V gene. The CDR3 region is CASSAIRASGEIPYNEQFF. In DNA form, the CDR3 reads TGTGCCAGCAGCGCCATAAGAGCTAGCGGGGAGATCCCCTACAATGAGCAGTTCTTC.

This clone was picked up a small number of times. In the same sample, other DNA sequences code for this CDR3. This chain links TRBV7-2 with TRBJ2-2, with 8 nucleotides matching TRBD2. The CDR3 spans 15 residues. Losses at the gene ends were 5 bases for V and 0 bases for J; bases not matched to a gene: 2. Germline CDR1 is SGHTA and CDR2 is FQGNSA. In nucleotides, the CDR3 is TGTGCCAGCAGCCTCGGGGGGGCGAACACCGGGGAGCTGTTTTTT. Its protein is CASSLGGANTGELFF.

The chain uses TRBV18 and TRBJ1-2, with 8 bases lining up with TRBD1. After removal of 3 bases from V and 0 bases from J, the junction contained 3 bases not matched to a gene. CDR3 length equals 15 residues. CDR1 is KGHSH and CDR2 is LQKENI in the germline V gene. CDR3 in DNA: TGTGCCAGCTCACCCGGGACAGGCGCTAACTATGGCTACACCTTC. Translation gives CASSPGTGANYGYTF.

The V and J genes are TRBV5-1 and TRBJ2-5, with 11 bases lining up with TRBD1. Unmatched junction bases numbered 9, after V lost 4 bases and J lost 4 bases. CDR3 length: 16 residues. Germline V gene sequence: CDR1 SGHRS, CDR2 YFSETQ. The CDR3, as DNA: TGCGCCAGCAGCAGAAGGACAGGGGGCGGCGGAGAGACCCAGTACTTC. This codes for CASSRRTGGGGETQYF.

V and J are TRBV3-1 (or the pseudogene TRBV3-2) and TRBJ1-2; maybe TRBD1 (5 bases). Germline-derived CDR1 and CDR2 are LGHDT and YNNKEL (reference sequence). Deletions cut 0 bases from V and 6 bases from J, with 8 bases between. The CDR3 loop spans 13 amino acids. The CDR3 region has the DNA TGTGCCAGCAGCCAAGACAGACAGAATGGCTACACCTTC. This codes for CASSQDRQNGYTF.

The J gene is TRBJ2-2, the V gene TRBV4-2; D is unclear. Between the trimmed V and J ends, which lost 4 bases and 5 bases, there was a span of 14 bases. CDR3 size: 15 residues. Germline V CDR1 and CDR2: LGHNA, YNFKEQ. CDR3 amino acids: CASSPPDRSTGELFF. Written as DNA, the CDR3 is TGTGCCAGCAGCCCACCAGACCGGAGTACCGGGGAGCTGTTTTTT.

This clone is a singleton in its sample. The rearrangement joins TRBV7-6 to TRBJ1-1, with D perhaps matching TRBD1 (6 bases). The CDR3 totals 15 residues. In germline, CDR1 is SGHVS, CDR2 FNYEAQ. Trimming removed 5 bases at V and 2 bases at J, with 15 bases between. As DNA, the CDR3 is TGTGCCAGCAGCATGGGGGCTCGGGCAAACACTGAAGCTTTCTTT. Residues: CASSMGARANTEAFF.

This clone was detected only a few times. The genes are TRBV2 and TRBJ2-2; D possibly corresponds to TRBD1 (5 bases). The CDR3 contains 13 residues. Trimming took 6 bases from V and 11 from J, leaving 16 bases between them. CDR1 is SNHLY, CDR2 FYNNEI, per germline. CDR3 sequence: CASRASGREELFF. The CDR3 region has the DNA TGTGCCAGCAGGGCTTCGGGCAGGGAAGAGCTGTTTTTT.

This clone has a handful of counts. The V and J genes are TRBV28 and TRBJ2-1; D may be TRBD1 (6 bases). Per germline, CDR1 MDHEN and CDR2 SYDVKM. Trimming pared 6 bases from V and 1 base from J, leaving 16 bases between. The CDR3 has 16 residues. For the CDR3, the DNA is TGTGCCAGCAGCCGAATTACAGGGATATCCTACAATGAGCAGTTCTTC. Encoded protein: CASSRITGISYNEQFF.

There are a few counts of this clone. CDR3 in amino acids: CASGGGLYEAFF. The CDR3 coding sequence is TGTGCCAGCGGAGGAGGACTGTATGAAGCTTTCTTT. The chain couples TRBV28 to TRBJ1-1; D unclear. This CDR3 has 12 amino acids. V was clipped by 8 bases and J by 7 bases, with 14 bases between them. Germline-derived CDR1 and CDR2 are MDHEN and SYDVKM.

The chain links TRBV30 to TRBJ1-1; 7 nucleotides agree with TRBD1. Germline loops: CDR1 GTSNPN, CDR2 SVGIG (reference sequence). V lost 0 bases, J lost 6 bases, and 10 bases stayed unmatched. This CDR3 region has 15 residues. The CDR3 nucleotides are TGTGCCTGGAGTGTAATTCGGGACAGAGACCCTGAAGCTTTCTTT. This sequence encodes CAWSVIRDRDPEAFF.

This clone appeared once. J is TRBJ2-6 and V is TRBV18; D is ambiguous. Trimming removed 3 bases from V and 0 bases from J, with 6 bases in between. Germline CDR1 reads KGHSH; CDR2 reads LQKENI. This CDR3 is built from 15 residues. CDR3 DNA sequence: TGTGCCAGCTCACCGCCGCGCTCTGGGGCCAACGTCCTGACTTTC. Its protein is CASSPPRSGANVLTF.

The sample holds one count of this clone. V gene TRBV27 combines with J gene TRBJ2-1; 9 bases align to TRBD1. The CDR3 contains 15 residues. Germline values: CDR1 MNHEY, CDR2 SMNVEV (reference sequence). J was trimmed by 4 bases and V by 7 bases; bases with no gene match: 8. CDR3 DNA sequence: TGTGCCAGCACCCACGGGACAGGGTGGTACAATGAGCAGTTCTTC. The encoded protein is CASTHGTGWYNEQFF.

The chain combines TRBV19 with TRBJ1-1; no reliable D call. Trimming shortened V by 0 bases and J by 8 bases, and 16 bases separated the two germline ends. The CDR3 length is 15 residues. Germline lookup yields CDR1 LNHDA and CDR2 SQIVND (reference sequence). In DNA, the CDR3 is TGTGCCAGTAGTATAGAGATTACACGGAGAGTAGAAGCTTTCTTT. This gives the protein CASSIEITRRVEAFF.

The rearrangement joins TRBV28 to TRBJ1-5; D not certain. The CDR3 has 14 residues. Germline lookup yields CDR1 MDHEN and CDR2 SYDVKM. The V end lost 4 bases, the J end lost 0 bases, and 7 bases lay between the germline ends. The CDR3 sequence is CASSSGHSNQPQHF. Here the CDR3 DNA reads TGTGCCAGCAGTTCGGGTCATAGCAATCAGCCCCAGCATTTT.

Turning to this clone: A read error may produce the germline difference seen at one junction end. This sequence joins TRBV2 and TRBJ1-5; weak D call: TRBD1 (5 bases). The CDR3 totals 15 residues. Germline V lookup: CDR1 SNHLY, CDR2 FYNNEI. CDR3 amino acids: CASRQDTAKNQSQHF. CDR3 coding DNA: TGTGCCAGCAGGCAGGACACGGCCAAAAATCAGTCCCAGCATTTT.

This clone has a handful of counts. The chain employs TRBV13 and TRBJ1-2, with D possibly being TRBD1 (5 bases). The CDR3 sequence is 14 residues long. The V end was cut by 2 bases, the J end by 4 bases, with 11 bases between. The germline V gene encodes CDR1 PRHDT and CDR2 FYEKMQ (reference sequence). CDR3 coding DNA: TGTGCCAGCAGCTTATCGACAGCAGCCTATGGCTACACCTTC. This translates into CASSLSTAAYGYTF.

V and J are TRBV6-5 and TRBJ1-5; perhaps TRBD1 as D (5 bases). Per the germline V gene, CDR1 is MNHEY and CDR2 is SVGAGI. The CDR3 spans 14 residues. Trimming took off 7 bases at V and 6 bases at J, with 16 bases between the two ends. The DNA of the CDR3 is TGTGCCAGCAACGTCCAGGGCATGGGTCAGCCCCAGCATTTT. It encodes CASNVQGMGQPQHF.

V usage is TRBV5-1 and J usage is TRBJ2-1; 10 bases line up with TRBD2. CDR1 SGHRS and CDR2 YFSETQ come from the germline V gene. This CDR3 comprises 16 residues. V lost 4 bases to trimming and J lost 3 bases; unmatched junction nucleotides: 7. This chain's CDR3 is CASSLGTSAYYNEQFF. The CDR3, as DNA: TGCGCCAGCAGCCTGGGGACTAGCGCATACTACAATGAGCAGTTCTTC. The entire variable domain, with the rest obtained from reference TRBV5-1 and TRBJ2-1, is as follows: KAGVTQTPRYLIKTRGQQVTLSCSPISGHRSVSWYQQTPGQGLQFLFEYFSETQRNKGNFPGRFSGRQFSNSRSEMNVSTLELGDSALYLCASSLGTSAYYNEQFFGPGTRLTVL.

This clone was seen only a few times. The chain is built from TRBV7-2 and TRBJ2-2, with D maybe TRBD2 (5 bases). V was shortened by 1 base and J by 0 bases, with 6 bases between the two germline ends. This CDR3 spans 15 amino acids. The V gene's germline CDR1 is SGHTA and CDR2 FQGNSA. The CDR3 bases are TGTGCCAGCAGCTTAGGACTAACGAACACCGGGGAGCTGTTTTTT. Protein sequence: CASSLGLTNTGELFF.

This clone was counted a single time. The J gene is TRBJ1-2, the V gene TRBV7-8; a weak D match, TRBD1 (5 bases). The CDR3 has 13 residues. Germline V lookup: CDR1 SGHVS, CDR2 FQNEAQ. V lost 5 bases, J lost 4 bases, and 11 bases lay in between. The CDR3 sequence: CASSRPGGYGYTF. CDR3 DNA sequence: TGTGCCAGCAGCCGCCCCGGGGGCTATGGCTACACCTTC.

This clone was observed a single time. Other DNA sequences of this sample code for an identical CDR3. This sequence joins TRBV19 and TRBJ1-5, with unresolved D. Germline loops: CDR1 LNHDA, CDR2 SQIVND (reference sequence). The CDR3 runs 14 residues. Trimming removed 1 base at V and 0 bases at J, with 4 bases between. For the CDR3, the DNA is TGTGCCAGTAGTATAGCTAGTAGCAATCAGCCCCAGCATTTT. Encoded protein: CASSIASSNQPQHF.